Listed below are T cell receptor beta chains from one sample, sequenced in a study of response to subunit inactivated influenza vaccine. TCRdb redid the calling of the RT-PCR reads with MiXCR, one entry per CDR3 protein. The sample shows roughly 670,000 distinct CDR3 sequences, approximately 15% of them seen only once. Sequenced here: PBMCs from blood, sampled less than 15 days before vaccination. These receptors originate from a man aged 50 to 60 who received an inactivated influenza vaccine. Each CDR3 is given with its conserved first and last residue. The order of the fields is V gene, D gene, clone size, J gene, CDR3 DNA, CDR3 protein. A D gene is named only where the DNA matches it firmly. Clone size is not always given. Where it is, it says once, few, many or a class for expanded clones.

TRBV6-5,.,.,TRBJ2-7,TGTGCCAGCAGTTATGGGTTTGACACCCAGGGGCCCTACGAGCAGTACTTC,CASSYGFDTQGPYEQYF
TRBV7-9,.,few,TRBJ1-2,TGTGCCAGCAGCTTAGGATCTTCCGGCGCCAATTGGAGAGGCTACACCTTC,CASSLGSSGANWRGYTF
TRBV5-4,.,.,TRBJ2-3,TGTGCCAGCAGCTTGATGGGTCGGGGGGCCGCCCCAGATACGCAGTATTTT,CASSLMGRGAAPDTQYF
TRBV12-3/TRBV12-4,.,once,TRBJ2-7,TGTGCCAGCACCCCACCTTCCTACGAGCAGTACTTC,CASTPPSYEQYF
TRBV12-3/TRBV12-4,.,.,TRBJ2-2,TGTGCCAGCAGCAGGGGAGGCGGGGAGCTGTTTTTT,CASSRGGGELFF
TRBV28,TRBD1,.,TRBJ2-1,TGTGCCAGCAGTTTAGTCTCAGGGACAGGGAATTACAATGAGCAGTTCTTC,CASSLVSGTGNYNEQFF
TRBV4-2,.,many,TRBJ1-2,TGTGCCAGCAGCCAAGGGCGGAGGGCTAACTATGGCTACACCTTC,CASSQGRRANYGYTF
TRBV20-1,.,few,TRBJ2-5,TGCAGTGCTCATAGGGGGGGCCAAGAGACCCAGTACTTC,CSAHRGGQETQYF
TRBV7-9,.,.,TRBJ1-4,TGTGCCAGCATGGCGATGGGGACCTCTGATGAAAAACTGTTTTTT,CASMAMGTSDEKLFF
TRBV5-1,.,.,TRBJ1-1,TGCGCCAGCAGCTTGTGGGGGCGCGACACTGAAGCTTTCTTT,CASSLWGRDTEAFF
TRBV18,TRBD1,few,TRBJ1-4,TGTGCCAGCTCACCATTCCAGGGGGCATCAGAAAAACTGTTTTTT,CASSPFQGASEKLFF
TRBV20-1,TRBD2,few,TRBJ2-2,TGCAGTGCTGGTAAAGCGGGAGGTCACGGGGAGCTGTTTTTT,CSAGKAGGHGELFF
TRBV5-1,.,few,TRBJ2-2,TGCGCCAGCAGCTTAACCTCAATAGGGAGCACCGGGGAGCTGTTTTTT,CASSLTSIGSTGELFF
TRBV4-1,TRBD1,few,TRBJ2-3,TGCGCCAGCAGCCAAGATCGACAGGGTGGTACGCAGTATTTT,CASSQDRQGGTQYF
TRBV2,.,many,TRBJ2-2,TGTGCCAGCAGTCCCGCAGGCACCAACACCGGGGAGCTGTTTTTT,CASSPAGTNTGELFF
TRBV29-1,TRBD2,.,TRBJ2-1,TGCAGCTCGGGACTAGCGGGAGTGAATGAGCAGTTCTTC,CSSGLAGVNEQFF
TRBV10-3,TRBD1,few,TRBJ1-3,TGTGCCATCAGGACCGGGACAGATGGAAACACCATATATTTT,CAIRTGTDGNTIYF
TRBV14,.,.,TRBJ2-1,TGTGCCAGCAGCCACGGCAGATTATCCTACAATGAGCAGTTCTTC,CASSHGRLSYNEQFF
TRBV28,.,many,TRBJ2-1,TGTGCCAGCAGTTGGGTAGTTCAGGGTGAGCAGTTCTTC,CASSWVVQGEQFF
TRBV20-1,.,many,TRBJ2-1,TGCAGTGCTATCGATGTGGGACCCAATGAGCAGTTCTTC,CSAIDVGPNEQFF
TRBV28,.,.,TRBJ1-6,TGTGCCAGCAGGACCCTGGAAACTTTAAATTCACCCCTCCACTTT,CASRTLETLNSPLHF